The entry that follows covers one T cell receptor (beta chain) sequence. Its antigen remains unidentified. The CDR3 is 15 amino acids. The germline V gene has CDR1 DFQATT and CDR2 SNEGSKA (reference sequence). The data stem from a study of T cells in severe cutaneous drug reactions. Looking at the study overall: A European registry, Taiwan and Thailand supplied patients during about 2011 to 2019. Enrolled patients had probable or definite SJS/TEN or DRESS per RegiSCAR.

Sequenced patients had Stevens-Johnson syndrome or toxic epidermal necrolysis caused by carbamazepine. Regarding the study as a whole: A public TCRbeta CDR3 appeared in all seven CBZ-SJS/TEN blister samples, averaging roughly 14%.

Bulk and single-cell libraries used iRepertoire multiplex PCR with TCR subtype-specific primers. From the multiplex PCR reads, TCRdb lists one entry per CDR3 protein and no DNA. This table lists approximately 9,600 distinct CDR3 sequences. The sequenced material came from cells from a skin blister. The genes are TRBV20-1 and TRBJ2-7; TCRdb names TRBD1, which stays unverified in the absence of DNA. The clonotype was recovered from a human donor with Stevens-Johnson syndrome, a severe cutaneous drug reaction. The CDR3 reads CSARGPLETSYEQYF.